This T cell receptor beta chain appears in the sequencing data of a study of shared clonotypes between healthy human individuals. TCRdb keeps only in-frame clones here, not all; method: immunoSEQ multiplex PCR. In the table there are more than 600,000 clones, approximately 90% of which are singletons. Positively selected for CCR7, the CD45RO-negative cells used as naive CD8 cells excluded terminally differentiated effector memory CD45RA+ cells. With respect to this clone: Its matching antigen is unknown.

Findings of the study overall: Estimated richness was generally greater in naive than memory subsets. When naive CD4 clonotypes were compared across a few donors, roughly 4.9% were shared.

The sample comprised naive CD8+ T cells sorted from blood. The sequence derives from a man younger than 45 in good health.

CDR3: CASSSGLAGAGEQFF. In DNA, the CDR3 is TGTGCCAGCAGCTCGGGACTAGCGGGAGCGGGTGAGCAGTTCTTC. The V and J genes are TRBV11-2 and TRBJ2-1; 14 bases agree with TRBD2. This CDR3 contains 15 residues. Trimming removed 4 bases from V and 9 bases from J; junction bases left unmatched: 5. Germline V gene data show CDR1 as SGHAT and CDR2 as FQNNGV.